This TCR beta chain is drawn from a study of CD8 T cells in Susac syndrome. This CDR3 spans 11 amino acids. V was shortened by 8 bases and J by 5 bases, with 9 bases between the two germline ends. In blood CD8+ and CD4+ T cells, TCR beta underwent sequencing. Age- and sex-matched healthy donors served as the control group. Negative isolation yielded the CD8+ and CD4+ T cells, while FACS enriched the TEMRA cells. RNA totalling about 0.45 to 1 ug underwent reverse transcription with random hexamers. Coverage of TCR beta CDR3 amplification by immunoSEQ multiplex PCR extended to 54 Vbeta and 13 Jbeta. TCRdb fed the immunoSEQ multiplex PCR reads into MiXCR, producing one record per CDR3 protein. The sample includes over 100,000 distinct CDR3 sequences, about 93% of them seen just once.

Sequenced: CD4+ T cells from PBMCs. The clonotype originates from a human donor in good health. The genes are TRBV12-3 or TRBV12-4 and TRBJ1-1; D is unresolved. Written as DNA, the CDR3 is TGTGCCAGCTCCCTCGAAACTGAAGCTTTCTTT. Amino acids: CASSLETEAFF.